Detailed here is one T cell receptor beta chain. Which antigen it targets is not known. There are no base qualities to consult, and no much larger clone falls within one base. This sample was taken from a study of early stage breast cancer tumors listed by TCRdb under 2017. In terms of the full investigation: Of the approximately 16 invasive breast tumors, eleven to twelve were found to be estrogen receptor-positive, progesterone receptor-positive and HER2-negative. The average read coverage per sample was around 10-fold. A total of over 2 million templates, representing approximately 1,100,000 unique clonotypes, were detected across all samples. Of the roughly 12 ER+/PR+/HER2- tumors, eight were classified as invasive ductal carcinomas and four as invasive lobular carcinomas.

Each sample was amplified in two independent genomic DNA replicates, using about 0.52 ug for blood and about 1.5 ug for tumor or normal breast. TCRB sequencing of genomic DNA was carried out with the ImmunoSeq Intro kit according to the manufacturer's instructions. Multiplex PCR ran roughly 30 cycles with proprietary primers and spike-in control sequences for absolute quantification. Single-end 150-bp reads were used to sequence an 87-bp fragment covering the CDR3 and the flanking V and J genes. Each lane of an Illumina MiSeq running version 3.0 chemistry carried seven multiplexed samples, with two replicates apiece. Turning to the authors' computational methods: The vendor's proprietary pipeline processed the raw data and merged both replicates into a single result for each sample. To define clonotypes, the study grouped productive rearrangements that shared the V-gene family, CDR3 amino acid sequence and J-gene segment. To compute clonality, the normalized Shannon entropy (Pielou evenness) of TCRB abundances was subtracted from 1. T cell density was estimated by dividing total templates by the number of input cells inferred from the DNA input amount. Recon, run with its default parameters, was used to estimate overall repertoire diversity and clonality. A clonotype counted as tumor-enriched if its abundance in tumor exceeded 0.1% and was at least 32-fold higher than its abundance in normal breast. TCRdb obtained this table from immuneACCESS and retained in-frame rearrangements with V and J assigned. These tables miss some clones; where compared with another copy, unresolved V genes account for less than half of the shortfall, and the remainder is unexplained. That table furnishes V, J and clone size, whereas the DNA furnished D and trimming. This sample has about 72,000 clones in its table, and approximately 80% of those were observed once. Of the sample, 3% to 4.5% falls within the top ten clones.

V is shortened by 6 bases, J by 3 bases, and the region joining them spans 11 bases. CDR1 LNHDA and CDR2 SQIVND were looked up in the germline V gene (reference sequence). The CDR3 runs 14 amino acids, cysteine and phenylalanine included. Only the CDR3 portion is preserved as DNA: 42 bases, with reading frame beginning at the first base. The study profiled bulk TCR beta-chain repertoires in matched peripheral blood, tumor and adjacent normal breast tissue taken from about 16 patients with early-stage breast cancer. Before surgery, whole blood (about 4.5-11 mL) was collected into EDTA tubes and processed within 2 hours. Ficoll-Paque centrifugation in SepMate-50 tubes was used to isolate peripheral blood mononuclear cells. For storage in liquid nitrogen, PBMCs were cryopreserved as aliquots of 2 to 4 million cells in around 90% FBS with 10% DMSO. The Qiagen AllPrep DNA/RNA Mini kit was used for genomic DNA extraction.

On the study overall, not on this receptor specifically: Roughly 2.5-fold higher T cell density and higher clonality were observed in tumors than in adjacent normal breast tissue. Sequencing bulk genomic DNA from unsorted cells could not capture chain pairing or functional markers like CD4, CD8 and FOXP3. Because the cohort was small, analysis by tumor subtype was not possible. Greater similarity was observed between blood and normal breast repertoires than between blood and tumor repertoires, and tumor was distinguished from normal in 14 of 16 patients when each tissue was compared with blood. Enriched TCRB sequences shared across patients were mostly commonly generated sequences, unlikely to play an important role in the tumor microenvironment.

This TCR was sampled from a person between 60 and 70 years old with breast cancer. Rearrangement joined TRBV19 to TRBJ1-4; too little of a D gene remains to name it. The sequencing sample was made of blood. The CDR3 in this case is CASSGDTSNEKLFF. The DNA reads TGTGCCAGTAGCGGTGACACCTCTAATGAAAAACTGTTTTTT.